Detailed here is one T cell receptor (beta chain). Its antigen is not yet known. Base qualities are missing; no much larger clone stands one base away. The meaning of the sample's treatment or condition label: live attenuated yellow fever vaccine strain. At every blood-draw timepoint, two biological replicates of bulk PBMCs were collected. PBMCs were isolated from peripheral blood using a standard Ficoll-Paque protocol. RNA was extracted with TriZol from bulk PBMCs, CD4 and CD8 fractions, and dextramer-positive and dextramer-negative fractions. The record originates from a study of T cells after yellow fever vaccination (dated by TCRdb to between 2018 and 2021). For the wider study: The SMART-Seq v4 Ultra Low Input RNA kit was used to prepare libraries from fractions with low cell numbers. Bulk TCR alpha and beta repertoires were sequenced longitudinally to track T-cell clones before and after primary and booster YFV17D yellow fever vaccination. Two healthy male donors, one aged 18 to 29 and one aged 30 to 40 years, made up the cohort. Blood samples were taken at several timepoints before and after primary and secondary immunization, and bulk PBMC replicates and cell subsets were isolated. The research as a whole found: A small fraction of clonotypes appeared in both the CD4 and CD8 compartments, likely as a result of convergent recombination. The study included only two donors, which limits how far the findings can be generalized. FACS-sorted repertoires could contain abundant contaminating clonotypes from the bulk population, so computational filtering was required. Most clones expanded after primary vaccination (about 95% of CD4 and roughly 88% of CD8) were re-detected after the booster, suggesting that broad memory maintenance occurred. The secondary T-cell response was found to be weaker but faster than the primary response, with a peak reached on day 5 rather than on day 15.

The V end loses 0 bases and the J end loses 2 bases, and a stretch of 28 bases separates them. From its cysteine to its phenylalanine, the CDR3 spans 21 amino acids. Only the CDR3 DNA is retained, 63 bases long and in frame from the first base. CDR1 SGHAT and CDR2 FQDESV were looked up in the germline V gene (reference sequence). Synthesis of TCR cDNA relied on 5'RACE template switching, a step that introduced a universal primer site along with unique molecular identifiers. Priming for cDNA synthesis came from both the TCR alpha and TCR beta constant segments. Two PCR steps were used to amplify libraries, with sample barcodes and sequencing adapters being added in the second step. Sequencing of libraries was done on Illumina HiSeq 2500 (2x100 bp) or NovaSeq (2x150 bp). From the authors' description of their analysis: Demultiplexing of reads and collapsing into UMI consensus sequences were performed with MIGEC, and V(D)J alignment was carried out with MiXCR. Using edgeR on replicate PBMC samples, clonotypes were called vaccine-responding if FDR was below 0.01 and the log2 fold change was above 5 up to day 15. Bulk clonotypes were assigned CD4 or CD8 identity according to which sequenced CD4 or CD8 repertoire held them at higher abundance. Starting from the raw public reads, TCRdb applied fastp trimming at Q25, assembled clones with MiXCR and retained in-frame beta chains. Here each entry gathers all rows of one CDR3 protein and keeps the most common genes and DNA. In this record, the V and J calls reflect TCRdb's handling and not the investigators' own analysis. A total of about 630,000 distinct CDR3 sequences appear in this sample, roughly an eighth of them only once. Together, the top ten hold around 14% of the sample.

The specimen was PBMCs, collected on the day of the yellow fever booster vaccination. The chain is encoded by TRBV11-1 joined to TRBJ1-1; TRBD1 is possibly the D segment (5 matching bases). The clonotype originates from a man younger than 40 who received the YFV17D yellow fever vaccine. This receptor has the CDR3 CASSLAGQGGNHISVNTEAFF. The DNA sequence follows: TGTGCCAGCAGCTTAGCGGGGCAGGGTGGCAACCATATCTCGGTCAACACTGAAGCTTTCTTT.